This T cell receptor beta chain is drawn from a study of molecular identifiers for immune sequencing clone quantification. Study-level findings and limits: Naive cells had under 1% of molecules in clones above 20 RNA copies, effectors over 97%.

TCRdb redid the calling of the PCR reads with MiXCR, one entry per CDR3 protein. The repertoire has over 600,000 distinct CDR3 sequences, 15% to 20% of them found once; the top ten carry 0.75% to 0.95%. Note on this clonotype: Its antigen is as yet unknown. A junction end diverges from the germline sequence, so it may reflect a read error.

Sequenced material: naive CD8+ T cells from blood, with Jurkat cell RNA spiked in. Subset meaning: FACS-sorted CD8+CD4-CCR7+CD45RA+ naive T cells. This receptor was obtained from a human donor in good health. Some libraries in this study had Jurkat cell RNA spiked in.

CDR3 region: CASSLNGQFF. The CDR3 bases are TGTGCCAGCAGTTTAAATGGGCAGTTCTTC. V is TRBV28 and J is TRBJ2-1, with unresolved D. The CDR3 is 10 residues long. Per germline, CDR1 MDHEN and CDR2 SYDVKM.